The rows below give T cell receptor beta chains drawn from one sample of a study of blood T cell repertoires in COVID-19. TCRdb's table, derived via immunoSEQ multiplex PCR, lists solely in-frame clones and lacks some. The table shows some 83,000 clones, with 70% to 90% occurring only once. The sample taken for sequencing was peripheral blood. These receptors came from a woman older than 75 with active or convalescent COVID-19. Both conserved end residues are part of each CDR3. Each record gives: V gene, CDR3 length, J gene, clone size, D gene, CDR3 DNA, CDR3 protein. D genes are given only for firm matches. Not all rows give a size; the values are once, few, many and, for expanded clones, a class.

TRBV19,11,TRBJ1-1,.,.,TGTGCCAGTAGTCTAACAGGTGAAGCTTTCTTT,CASSLTGEAFF
TRBV4-2,14,TRBJ1-1,.,.,TGTGCCAGCAGCCAAGTGAACAGGGACACTGAAGCTTTCTTT,CASSQVNRDTEAFF
TRBV9,14,TRBJ2-1,once,.,TGTGCCAGCAGCCTCCTTACGGGGTACAATGAGCAGTTCTTC,CASSLLTGYNEQFF
TRBV19,20,TRBJ2-4,once,TRBD2,TGTGCCAGTAGTATGAGTCTGGGATTAGCGGGGACGGGAGCCAAAAACATTCAGTACTTC,CASSMSLGLAGTGAKNIQYF
TRBV3-1/TRBV3-2,14,TRBJ2-4,.,.,TGTGCCAGCAGCCAGGAAGGGGGTAAAAACATTCAGTACTTC,CASSQEGGKNIQYF
TRBV5-4,14,TRBJ1-5,medium-sized,TRBD1,TGTGCCAGCATCCGGACAGGAACTTATCAGCCCCAGCATTTT,CASIRTGTYQPQHF
TRBV7-2,16,TRBJ1-3,.,TRBD1,TGTGCCAGCAGCTTTAGGACAGGGGTCTCTGGAAACACCATATATTTT,CASSFRTGVSGNTIYF
TRBV7-2,13,TRBJ2-7,.,TRBD2,TGTGCCAGCAGCTTCGGGGGGTCGTACGAGCAGTACTTC,CASSFGGSYEQYF
TRBV28,13,TRBJ2-7,.,.,TGTGCCAGCAAAACAGGGCGACCCTACGAGCAGTACTTC,CASKTGRPYEQYF
TRBV11-2,13,TRBJ2-1,.,TRBD2,TGTGCCAGCAGCTTGGGACTAGCGGTTGAGCAGTTCTTC,CASSLGLAVEQFF
TRBV4-1,14,TRBJ1-2,.,TRBD1,TGCGCCAGCAGCCAAGGACAGGGGGCGCGCGGCTACACCTTC,CASSQGQGARGYTF
TRBV9,14,TRBJ2-7,.,.,TGTGCCAGCAGCGTAGCTCCCCTTCCCTACGAGCAGTACTTC,CASSVAPLPYEQYF
TRBV4-1,15,TRBJ2-7,.,TRBD2,TGCGCCAGCAGCCTCCGACTAGCGGGGGCCGTCGAGCAGTACTTC,CASSLRLAGAVEQYF
TRBV6-2/TRBV6-3,12,TRBJ2-5,.,TRBD2,TGTGCCAGCAGTTACGGGCTAGCGGGAGCAAACTTC,CASSYGLAGANF
TRBV5-1,17,TRBJ2-7,.,TRBD2,TGCGCCAGCAGCTTGTCTAGCGGGAGAAGTAATTCGGGCGAGCAGTACTTC,CASSLSSGRSNSGEQYF
TRBV28,13,TRBJ1-2,.,.,TGTGCCAGCAGGCGGGACGCGAACTATGGCTACACCTTC,CASRRDANYGYTF
TRBV3-1/TRBV3-2,17,TRBJ2-4,.,.,TGTGCCAGCAGCCACCCAACCAGGGTTTTGGCCAAAAACATTCAGTACTTC,CASSHPTRVLAKNIQYF
TRBV3-1/TRBV3-2,14,TRBJ1-5,once,TRBD1,TGTGCCAGCAGCCAGGGACAGGGGCACCAGCCCCAGCATTTT,CASSQGQGHQPQHF
TRBV11-3,17,TRBJ2-7,.,TRBD2,TGTGCCAGCAGCAAAAGCGATCTAGCGGGGGACCCCTACGAGCAGTACTTC,CASSKSDLAGDPYEQYF
TRBV6-6,13,TRBJ2-5,.,.,TGTGCCACCTTAAAAGGGGGCCAAGAGACCCAGTACTTC,CATLKGGQETQYF
TRBV6-7,15,TRBJ2-7,once,TRBD2,TGTGCCAGCAACCCGCGGGGGGGGTCTGCCTACGAGCAGTACTTC,CASNPRGGSAYEQYF
TRBV29-1,15,TRBJ2-2,.,.,TGCAGCGTTGAAGATGGAAGCGCAAACACCGGGGAGCTGTTTTTT,CSVEDGSANTGELFF
TRBV9,16,TRBJ2-1,once,TRBD2,TGTGCCAGCAGCGTAGTCGCGGGAGCTACCTACAATGAGCAGTTCTTC,CASSVVAGATYNEQFF
TRBV6-5,14,TRBJ2-7,.,TRBD1,TGTGCCAGCAGTTACCGGGACAGGGGTTACGAGCAGTACTTC,CASSYRDRGYEQYF